Below are 17 T cell receptor beta chains sequenced from a single sample in a study of cytomegalovirus exposure and HLA in healthy donors. PCR employed 60 Vbeta and 13 Jbeta primers. Only in-frame clones appear in the TCRdb table, and some are missing; sequencing was by immunoSEQ multiplex PCR. This sample has some 90,000 clones, with under 90% found just once. Source material: PBMCs. These receptors originate from a middle-aged man in good health and CMV-seronegative.

This chain connects TRBV7-2 to TRBJ1-2, with no clear D. Germline values: CDR1 SGHTA, CDR2 FQGNSA. The V end lost 4 bases, the J end lost 1 base, and 10 bases lay between the germline ends. CDR3 size: 14 residues. The CDR3 here is CASSSEGFNYGYTF. The DNA of the CDR3 is TGTGCCAGCAGCTCCGAGGGTTTTAACTATGGCTACACCTTC.

V gene TRBV9 combines with J gene TRBJ2-1; a possible D gene is TRBD2 (7 bases). CDR1 is SGDLS, CDR2 YYNGEE, per germline. With 2 bases removed from V and 0 bases from J, the gap between germline ends came to 21 bases. The CDR3 length is 19 residues. CDR3 DNA sequence: TGTGCCAGCAGCGTCTCAGGGGATCCCGGGGGGAGCTCCTACAATGAGCAGTTCTTC. Translated: CASSVSGDPGGSSYNEQFF.

The chain recombines TRBV7-9 with TRBJ1-1, with D unclear. The CDR3 is 13 residues long. Trimming removed 2 bases at V and 6 bases at J, with 10 bases between. Germline V gene lookup returns CDR1 SEHNR and CDR2 FQNEAQ (reference sequence). The CDR3 is CASSLFGLSEAFF. CDR3 nucleotide sequence: TGTGCCAGCAGCTTATTTGGCCTCTCTGAAGCTTTCTTT.

The J gene is TRBJ2-1, the V gene TRBV28; 7 bases align to TRBD2. The CDR3 runs 14 residues. V lost 3 bases to trimming and J lost 6 bases; unmatched junction nucleotides: 5. Germline V lookup: CDR1 MDHEN, CDR2 SYDVKM. This CDR3 is CASSFLPSGNEQFF. CDR3 bases: TGTGCCAGCAGTTTCTTGCCTAGCGGCAATGAGCAGTTCTTC.

The genes are TRBV19 and TRBJ2-7, with D possibly matching TRBD2 (6 bases). Germline assignment: CDR1 LNHDA and CDR2 SQIVND (reference sequence). The CDR3 is made up of 15 amino acids. Trimming left V 5 bases short and J 6 bases short, with 20 bases between. This CDR3 reads CASSDTRRTIFEQYF. The CDR3 bases are TGTGCCAGTAGTGATACCCGAAGGACTATCTTCGAGCAGTACTTC.

This chain joins TRBV2 and TRBJ2-7; tentative D call: TRBD2 (6 bases). The CDR3 has 16 residues. Germline loops: CDR1 SNHLY, CDR2 FYNNEI. The V end lost 3 bases, the J end lost 3 bases, and 18 bases lay between the germline ends. CDR3 loop: CASSDTEEVRDYEQYF. Written as DNA, the CDR3 is TGTGCCAGCAGTGACACAGAAGAGGTGCGGGACTACGAGCAGTACTTC.

The DNA of the CDR3 is TGTGCCTGCCGAATTGGACAGGGGTTCAATCAGCCCCAGCATTTT. It yields the protein CACRIGQGFNQPQHF. The chain uses TRBV30 and TRBJ1-5; TRBD1 agrees at 9 bases. The V gene end was trimmed by 6 bases and the J gene end by 3 bases; junction bases not matched to a gene: 9. CDR3 length: 15 residues. Looked up from germline, CDR1 is GTSNPN and CDR2 is SVGIG (reference sequence).

The chain joins TRBV27 to TRBJ1-2, with D uncertain. With 0 bases removed from V and 3 bases from J, the gap between germline ends came to 11 bases. Germline lookup yields CDR1 MNHEY and CDR2 SMNVEV (reference sequence). CDR3 size: 15 residues. CDR3 loop: CASSLSALVDYGYTF. The CDR3, as DNA: TGTGCCAGCAGTTTATCGGCTCTCGTCGACTATGGCTACACCTTC.

This clone was picked up a small number of times. The identical CDR3 is also encoded by other nucleotide sequences in the sample. The genes are TRBV28 and TRBJ1-2, with D unclear. Germline V gene sequence: CDR1 MDHEN, CDR2 SYDVKM. V dropped 2 bases and J dropped 6 bases, with 7 bases sitting between them. The CDR3 totals 12 residues. DNA for the CDR3: TGTGCCAGCAGTTTAAGAGGGAATGGCTACACCTTC. It codes for CASSLRGNGYTF.

This clone was detected a few times. This sequence joins TRBV19 and TRBJ1-5; 7 bases align to TRBD1. V gave up 4 bases and J gave up 2 bases; unmatched junction bases: 11. The CDR3 has 17 amino acids. Germline V gene data show CDR1 as LNHDA and CDR2 as SQIVND (reference sequence). CDR3 sequence: CASSRSLGQGGNQPQHF. The CDR3 region has the DNA TGTGCCAGTAGTAGGAGCCTTGGGCAGGGGGGCAATCAGCCCCAGCATTTT.

Only a few counts were recorded for this clone. The genes are TRBV5-6 and TRBJ1-1, with D possibly TRBD1 on 5 matching bases. Looked up from germline, CDR1 is SGHDT and CDR2 is YYEEEE. This CDR3 has 13 amino acids. V was trimmed by 1 base and J by 5 bases, leaving 9 bases between them. The CDR3 coding sequence is TGTGCCAGCAGCTTGCAAGGGGTTACTGAAGCTTTCTTT. This translates into CASSLQGVTEAFF.

The chain couples TRBV19 to TRBJ1-5; 7 bases align to TRBD1. Trimming at V came to 9 bases and at J to 6 bases, leaving 8 bases not matched to a gene. Germline CDR1 is LNHDA and CDR2 is SQIVND (reference sequence). CDR3 length: 13 amino acids. The CDR3 coding sequence is TGTGCCAGCAGGGACAGTGTTACTCAGCCCCAGCATTTT. It yields the protein CASRDSVTQPQHF.

This chain joins TRBV15 and TRBJ2-7; 9 bases map to TRBD1. With V trimmed by 5 bases and J by 5 bases, 4 bases remained unmatched. Germline CDR1 is LNHNV and CDR2 is YYDKDF (reference sequence). CDR3 length: 13 amino acids. CDR3 in amino acids: CATSSGQGDEQYF. In DNA form, the CDR3 reads TGTGCCACCAGCTCGGGACAGGGCGACGAGCAGTACTTC.

The rearrangement links TRBV7-9 to TRBJ1-4; the D is unclear. V was shortened by 5 bases and J by 0 bases, with 10 bases between the two germline ends. Germline V CDR1 and CDR2: SEHNR, FQNEAQ (reference sequence). The CDR3 runs to 15 residues. CDR3 protein: CASSPLGATNEKLFF. The CDR3 region has the DNA TGTGCCAGCAGCCCTCTGGGAGCAACTAATGAAAAACTGTTTTTT.

The gene calls are TRBV7-3 and TRBJ2-1; a weak D match, TRBD2 (5 bases). The CDR3 runs 13 residues. V lost 5 bases to trimming and J lost 8 bases, with 13 bases between them. The germline V gene encodes CDR1 SGHTA and CDR2 FQGTGA. The CDR3, as DNA: TGTGCCAGCAGCCTTAGCGTTCTCGATGAGCAGTTCTTC. Translated, it gives CASSLSVLDEQFF. The full variable domain, with the rest looked up from reference TRBV7-3 and TRBJ2-1, is GAGVSQTPSNKVTEKGKYVELRCDPISGHTALYWYRQSLGQGPEFLIYFQGTGAADDSGLPNDRFFAVRPEGSVSTLKIQRTERGDSAVYLCASSLSVLDEQFFGPGTRLTVL.

The chain combines TRBV4-2 with TRBJ2-1; 8 bases line up with TRBD2. CDR3 length equals 15 residues. The trim removed 8 bases at V and 8 bases at J, leaving 14 bases unmatched. Germline CDR1 reads LGHNA; CDR2 reads YNFKEQ. The CDR3 DNA sequence: TGTGCCAGCGGAGGGCTAAGCGGGAGTACGCATGAGCAGTTCTTC. Its translation: CASGGLSGSTHEQFF.

The rearrangement links TRBV19 to TRBJ2-7; TRBD1 matches 10 bases. V lost 3 bases, J lost 5 bases, and 7 bases stayed unmatched. Germline lookup yields CDR1 LNHDA and CDR2 SQIVND (reference sequence). The CDR3 spans 15 residues. CDR3 sequence: CASSITGTGVHEQYF. The CDR3, as DNA: TGTGCCAGTAGTATTACCGGGACAGGGGTGCACGAGCAGTACTTC.